This entry concerns a single T cell receptor (beta chain). RNA transcripts yielded amplified TCR beta CDR3 regions. HTBI primers were employed in a first-round RT-PCR of the TCR CDR3. TCRdb processed the multiplex PCR reads anew with MiXCR; each CDR3 protein has one entry. The sample lists 400,000 to 600,000 distinct CDR3 sequences, roughly 20% occurring once. This sample is drawn from a study of T cells in Graves' hyperthyroidism and ophthalmopathy. The CDR3 totals 14 residues. Looked up from germline, CDR1 is SGHAT and CDR2 is FQDESV (reference sequence). V was trimmed by 1 base and J by 4 bases, leaving 10 bases between them.

The sample comprised blood. This rearrangement joins TRBV11-1 to TRBJ1-2; D is unclear. The source of this sequence is a man between 18 and 29 years old with Graves' hyperthyroidism. The CDR3 here is CASSLDGTAYGYTF. The DNA for the CDR3 is TGTGCCAGCAGCTTAGATGGTACAGCCTATGGCTACACCTTC.